The rows below give T cell receptor beta chains drawn from one sample of a study of shared clonotypes between healthy human individuals. The assay was immunoSEQ multiplex PCR, and TCRdb's table has in-frame clones only and misses some. Of 2 million to 3 million clones listed, 93% are singletons. Sequenced material: naive CD4+ T cells from PBMCs. The receptors derive from a man younger than 30 in good health. Some clones in this sample may be carry-over from other donors' samples. The CDR3 runs from the conserved cysteine through the conserved F or W. Each record gives: clone size, V gene, D gene, J gene, CDR3 protein, CDR3 DNA. D genes are given only for firm matches. Only part of the rows carry a size: once, few, many, or a class if the clone is expanded.

clone_size: .; v_call: TRBV9; d_call: .; j_call: TRBJ2-1; cdr3_aa: CASSVGTDSYNEQFF; cdr3_nt: TGTGCCAGCAGCGTAGGGACAGACTCCTACAATGAGCAGTTCTTC
clone_size: .; v_call: TRBV7-2; d_call: TRBD1; j_call: TRBJ1-4; cdr3_aa: CASSLVGTGFNEKLFF; cdr3_nt: TGTGCCAGCAGCTTAGTCGGGACAGGATTTAATGAAAAACTGTTTTTT
clone_size: .; v_call: TRBV19; d_call: .; j_call: TRBJ1-1; cdr3_aa: CASSIAGRYFDGTEAFF; cdr3_nt: TGTGCCAGTAGTATCGCGGGCCGCTATTTCGACGGCACTGAAGCTTTCTTT
clone_size: .; v_call: TRBV2; d_call: .; j_call: TRBJ2-7; cdr3_aa: CASHKGQNYYEQYF; cdr3_nt: TGTGCCAGCCACAAGGGGCAGAATTACTACGAGCAGTACTTC
clone_size: once; v_call: TRBV9; d_call: .; j_call: TRBJ2-7; cdr3_aa: CASSISGSSYEQYF; cdr3_nt: TGTGCCAGCAGCATTAGTGGGAGCTCCTACGAGCAGTACTTC
clone_size: .; v_call: TRBV28; d_call: .; j_call: TRBJ1-1; cdr3_aa: CASTRASYAFF; cdr3_nt: TGTGCCAGCACCCGCGCCTCTTACGCTTTCTTT
clone_size: .; v_call: TRBV6-1; d_call: TRBD1; j_call: TRBJ2-1; cdr3_aa: CASERTGTYNEQFF; cdr3_nt: TGTGCCAGCGAGAGGACAGGGACCTACAATGAGCAGTTCTTC
clone_size: .; v_call: TRBV4-1; d_call: .; j_call: TRBJ2-7; cdr3_aa: CASSQVGRQPHEQYF; cdr3_nt: TGCGCCAGCAGCCAGGTAGGGAGGCAACCCCACGAGCAGTACTTC
clone_size: .; v_call: TRBV2; d_call: .; j_call: TRBJ2-7; cdr3_aa: CASTPLWADEQYF; cdr3_nt: TGTGCCAGCACCCCCCTCTGGGCGGACGAGCAGTACTTC
clone_size: .; v_call: TRBV29-1; d_call: .; j_call: TRBJ2-3; cdr3_aa: CSVDAGWSTDTQYF; cdr3_nt: TGCAGCGTTGACGCGGGGTGGAGCACAGATACGCAGTATTTT
clone_size: .; v_call: TRBV10-2; d_call: TRBD2; j_call: TRBJ2-7; cdr3_aa: CASSSGAGTTYEQYF; cdr3_nt: TGCGCCAGCAGTTCGGGCGCAGGGACTACCTACGAGCAGTACTTC
clone_size: .; v_call: TRBV11-2; d_call: TRBD1; j_call: TRBJ1-3; cdr3_aa: CASSSLPGGRTGNTIYF; cdr3_nt: TGTGCCAGCAGTTCCTTACCAGGGGGACGGACTGGAAACACCATATATTTT
clone_size: .; v_call: TRBV29-1; d_call: TRBD1; j_call: TRBJ1-4; cdr3_aa: CSVSSGTATNEKLFF; cdr3_nt: TGCAGCGTTTCATCCGGGACAGCAACTAATGAAAAACTGTTTTTT
clone_size: .; v_call: TRBV7-3; d_call: TRBD1; j_call: TRBJ1-2; cdr3_aa: CASSLTPGQGARYGYTF; cdr3_nt: TGTGCCAGCAGCCTAACCCCGGGACAGGGGGCTCGGTATGGCTACACCTTC
clone_size: .; v_call: TRBV25-1; d_call: TRBD2; j_call: TRBJ2-2; cdr3_aa: CASRLAETDGELFF; cdr3_nt: TGTGCCAGCAGACTAGCGGAAACCGATGGGGAGCTGTTTTTT
clone_size: .; v_call: TRBV11-3; d_call: TRBD1; j_call: TRBJ2-2; cdr3_aa: CASSPGQGGTGELFF; cdr3_nt: TGTGCCAGCAGCCCCGGACAGGGGGGGACCGGGGAGCTGTTTTTT
clone_size: .; v_call: TRBV6-6; d_call: .; j_call: TRBJ2-5; cdr3_aa: CASTTPLTAGRETQYF; cdr3_nt: TGTGCCAGCACCACGCCCCTGACCGCGGGTCGGGAGACCCAGTACTTC
clone_size: .; v_call: TRBV5-1; d_call: TRBD1; j_call: TRBJ1-2; cdr3_aa: CASREWTTGDYGYTF; cdr3_nt: TGCGCCAGCAGAGAGTGGACGACAGGGGACTATGGCTACACCTTC
clone_size: .; v_call: TRBV11-3; d_call: .; j_call: TRBJ2-7; cdr3_aa: CASSLWAKGFGRKASYEQYF; cdr3_nt: TGTGCCAGCAGCTTATGGGCAAAAGGGTTTGGTAGAAAGGCTTCCTACGAGCAGTACTTC
clone_size: .; v_call: TRBV28; d_call: TRBD1; j_call: TRBJ2-7; cdr3_aa: CASRGQVYEQYF; cdr3_nt: TGTGCCAGCAGGGGACAGGTCTACGAGCAGTACTTC
clone_size: .; v_call: TRBV29-1; d_call: TRBD2; j_call: TRBJ2-1; cdr3_aa: CSVGWTSGNNEQFF; cdr3_nt: TGCAGCGTTGGATGGACTAGCGGGAACAATGAGCAGTTCTTC
clone_size: .; v_call: TRBV11-2; d_call: .; j_call: TRBJ1-1; cdr3_aa: CASSLEGFALNTEAFF; cdr3_nt: TGTGCCAGCAGCTTAGAGGGCTTCGCCTTGAACACTGAAGCTTTCTTT
clone_size: once; v_call: TRBV7-8; d_call: .; j_call: TRBJ2-1; cdr3_aa: CASSLQGTGRYNEQFF; cdr3_nt: TGTGCCAGCAGCTTACAGGGGACTGGGAGATACAATGAGCAGTTCTTC
clone_size: .; v_call: TRBV5-1; d_call: TRBD2; j_call: TRBJ2-3; cdr3_aa: CASRGLAGGPGDTQYF; cdr3_nt: TGCGCCAGCAGGGGACTAGCGGGAGGGCCGGGGGATACGCAGTATTTT
clone_size: .; v_call: TRBV20-1; d_call: .; j_call: TRBJ2-1; cdr3_aa: CSAMGSREQFF; cdr3_nt: TGCAGTGCTATGGGTAGCAGGGAGCAGTTCTTC
clone_size: .; v_call: TRBV5-4; d_call: .; j_call: TRBJ1-2; cdr3_aa: CASSLFASSYGYTF; cdr3_nt: TGTGCCAGCAGCTTATTCGCGAGCTCATATGGCTACACCTTC
clone_size: .; v_call: TRBV10-3; d_call: TRBD1; j_call: TRBJ2-2; cdr3_aa: CAISVGQGAAGELFF; cdr3_nt: TGTGCCATCAGTGTAGGACAGGGGGCCGCCGGGGAGCTGTTTTTT
clone_size: .; v_call: TRBV7-6; d_call: TRBD1; j_call: TRBJ2-3; cdr3_aa: CASSSGQERNTQYF; cdr3_nt: TGTGCCAGCAGCTCGGGACAGGAACGCAATACGCAGTATTTT
clone_size: .; v_call: TRBV28; d_call: .; j_call: TRBJ2-7; cdr3_aa: CASRPSVGEQYF; cdr3_nt: TGTGCCAGCAGGCCCTCAGTGGGAGAGCAGTACTTC
clone_size: .; v_call: TRBV5-4; d_call: TRBD1; j_call: TRBJ2-1; cdr3_aa: CASSLAPSGQGKNNEQFF; cdr3_nt: TGTGCCAGCAGCTTGGCCCCATCGGGACAGGGGAAGAACAATGAGCAGTTCTTC
clone_size: .; v_call: TRBV7-2; d_call: .; j_call: TRBJ2-3; cdr3_aa: CASSLSRDTQYF; cdr3_nt: TGTGCCAGCAGCTTATCGAGAGATACGCAGTATTTT
clone_size: .; v_call: TRBV7-9; d_call: .; j_call: TRBJ2-5; cdr3_aa: CASSLSFQETQYF; cdr3_nt: TGTGCCAGCAGCTTATCATTCCAAGAGACCCAGTACTTC